This is a list of T cell receptor beta chains from one sample in a study of tumor-infiltrating lymphocytes in oesophageal squamous cell carcinoma. TCRdb passed the reads through MiXCR, listing each CDR3 protein once. This table holds 12,000 or so distinct CDR3 sequences, around 56% found once. The specimen was blood. These receptors were taken from a female donor with esophageal squamous cell carcinoma. Both conserved end residues are part of each CDR3. D genes are given only for firm matches. Size values are once, few and many counts, or a class for expanded clones, and some rows have none.

>TRBV7-2|NA|TRBJ2-5|NA
CASSLDASVVETQYF
TGTGCCAGCAGCTTAGATGCTAGCGTAGTCGAGACCCAGTACTTC
>TRBV6-1|NA|TRBJ1-2|few
CASSITDFYGYTF
TGTGCCAGCAGCATAACAGATTTCTATGGCTACACCTTC
>TRBV7-9|NA|TRBJ2-1|NA
CASSLGGSRNEQFF
TGTGCCAGCAGCTTAGGGGGGAGTAGGAATGAGCAGTTCTTC
>TRBV7-9|NA|TRBJ2-1|many
CASSPWEDSYNEQFF
TGTGCCAGCAGCCCTTGGGAGGACTCCTACAATGAGCAGTTCTTC
>TRBV7-2|NA|TRBJ2-7|NA
CASSHRQTHEQYF
TGTGCCAGCAGCCACCGACAGACCCACGAGCAGTACTTC
>TRBV7-3|TRBD2|TRBJ2-1|NA
CASSLGRATGNEQFF
TGTGCCAGCAGCTTAGGGAGGGCCACAGGCAATGAGCAGTTCTTC
>TRBV5-1|NA|TRBJ1-1|many
CASSLDAANTEAFF
TGCGCCAGCAGCTTGGATGCGGCGAACACTGAAGCTTTCTTT
>TRBV12-3/TRBV12-4|NA|TRBJ1-5|medium-sized
CASSLWQGDQPQHF
TGTGCCAGCAGTTTATGGCAGGGAGATCAGCCCCAGCATTTT
>TRBV4-1|NA|TRBJ1-1|few
CASSKTFRDNTEAFF
TGCGCCAGCAGCAAAACTTTCCGGGACAACACTGAAGCTTTCTTT
>TRBV11-2|NA|TRBJ2-1|NA
CASSLTGNYNEQFF
TGTGCCAGCAGCTTAACAGGAAACTACAATGAGCAGTTCTTC
>TRBV5-4|TRBD1|TRBJ2-7|NA
CASSRGQGRYEQYF
TGTGCCAGCAGCCGGGGACAGGGCCGCTACGAGCAGTACTTC
>TRBV7-6|NA|TRBJ1-4|NA
CASSPRGNEKLFF
TGTGCCAGCAGCCCACGGGGTAATGAAAAACTGTTTTTT
>TRBV6-5|NA|TRBJ2-2|NA
CASSASYGTGELFF
TGTGCCAGCAGTGCAAGCTATGGCACCGGGGAGCTGTTTTTT
>TRBV7-2|TRBD1|TRBJ2-3|NA
CASSRTGTVDTQYF
TGTGCCAGCAGCCGGACAGGAACTGTAGATACGCAGTATTTT
>TRBV9|TRBD2|TRBJ2-1|few
CASSVGSGTYNEQFF
TGTGCCAGCAGCGTTGGTAGCGGGACCTACAATGAGCAGTTCTTC
>TRBV6-6|TRBD1|TRBJ2-3|NA
CASSYGTGDTGELYF
TGTGCCAGCAGTTACGGAACAGGGGACACCGGGGAGCTGTATTTT
>TRBV7-3|NA|TRBJ1-1|NA
CASSFGPSLVTEAFF
TGTGCCAGCAGCTTCGGGCCTTCACTAGTGACTGAAGCTTTCTTT
>TRBV7-6|NA|TRBJ2-5|NA
CASSLDRGSETQYF
TGTGCCAGCAGCTTAGATCGGGGATCGGAGACCCAGTACTTC
>TRBV7-9|NA|TRBJ2-3|many
CASSWGDSRADTQYF
TGTGCCAGCAGCTGGGGGGACAGCAGAGCCGATACGCAGTATTTT
>TRBV12-3/TRBV12-4|NA|TRBJ1-1|NA
CASSLFDRTNTEAFF
TGTGCCAGCAGTTTATTTGACAGGACGAACACTGAAGCTTTCTTT
>TRBV7-2|NA|TRBJ2-5|NA
CASSTGKAETQYF
TGTGCCAGCAGCACAGGGAAGGCAGAGACCCAGTACTTC
>TRBV12-3/TRBV12-4|TRBD1|TRBJ1-5|NA
CASSRGQYSNQPQHF
TGTGCCAGCAGTCGGGGACAGTACAGCAATCAGCCCCAGCATTTT
>TRBV27|NA|TRBJ2-1|NA
CATQWGPYNEQFF
TGTGCCACACAGTGGGGTCCCTACAATGAGCAGTTCTTC
>TRBV11-2|TRBD1|TRBJ2-1|NA
CASSQTGVYNEQFF
TGTGCCAGCAGCCAAACAGGGGTGTACAATGAGCAGTTCTTC
>TRBV12-2|NA|TRBJ2-5|few
CASRLALGEQYF
TGTGCAAGTCGCTTAGCGCTGGGGGAGCAGTACTTC
>TRBV7-6|NA|TRBJ2-7|NA
CASSPGPPYEQYF
TGTGCCAGCAGCCCTGGGCCCCCCTACGAGCAGTACTTC
>TRBV7-9|NA|TRBJ2-4|NA
CASSSVAPSGNIQYF
TGTGCCAGCAGCTCGGTAGCTCCAAGTGGAAACATTCAGTACTTC
>TRBV30|NA|TRBJ1-4|NA
CAWSTSFGEKLFF
TGTGCCTGGAGTACATCATTTGGCGAAAAACTGTTTTTT